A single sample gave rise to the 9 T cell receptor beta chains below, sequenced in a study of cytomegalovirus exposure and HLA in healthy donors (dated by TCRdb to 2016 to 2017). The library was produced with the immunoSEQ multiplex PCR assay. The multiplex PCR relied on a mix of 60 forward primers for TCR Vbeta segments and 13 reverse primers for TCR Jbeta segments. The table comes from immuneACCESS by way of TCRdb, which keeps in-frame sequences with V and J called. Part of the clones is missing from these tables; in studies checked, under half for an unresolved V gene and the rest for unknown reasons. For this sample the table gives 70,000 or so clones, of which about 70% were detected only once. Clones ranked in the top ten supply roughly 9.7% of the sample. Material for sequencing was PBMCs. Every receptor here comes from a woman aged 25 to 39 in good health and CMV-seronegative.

For the CDR3, the DNA is TGTGCCAGCAGCTTAGTGGGCAGGGGCCAGCCCCAGCATTTT. Translation: CASSLVGRGQPQHF. The rearrangement joins TRBV7-9 to TRBJ1-5, with a tentative D call TRBD1 (6 bases). V lost 1 base, J lost 7 bases, and 11 bases lay in between. The CDR3 contains 14 residues. The germline CDR1 and CDR2 sequences are SEHNR and FQNEAQ (reference sequence).

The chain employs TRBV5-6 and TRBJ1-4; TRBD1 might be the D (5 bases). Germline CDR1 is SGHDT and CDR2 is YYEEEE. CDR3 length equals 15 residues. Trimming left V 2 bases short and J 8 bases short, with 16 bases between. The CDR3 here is CASSLQAGDSEKLFF. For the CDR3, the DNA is TGTGCCAGCAGCTTACAGGCGGGGGATTCGGAAAAACTGTTTTTT. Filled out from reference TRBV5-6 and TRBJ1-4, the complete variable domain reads DAGVTQSPTHLIKTRGQQVTLRCSPKSGHDTVSWYQQALGQGPQFIFQYYEEEERQRGNFPDRFSGHQFPNYSSELNVNALLLGDSALYLCASSLQAGDSEKLFFGSGTQLSVL.

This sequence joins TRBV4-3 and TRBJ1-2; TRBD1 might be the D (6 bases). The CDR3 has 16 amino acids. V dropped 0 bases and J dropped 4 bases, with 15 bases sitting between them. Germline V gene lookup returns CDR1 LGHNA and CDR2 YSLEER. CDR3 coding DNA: TGCGCCAGCAGCCAAGACCGGACAGCGACGTTCTATGGCTACACCTTC. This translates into CASSQDRTATFYGYTF.

CDR3 in DNA: TGCGCCAGCAGAGGACAGGGGGACTCTGGGGCCAACGTCCTGACTTTC. Encoded protein: CASRGQGDSGANVLTF. The V gene is TRBV5-1, the J gene TRBJ2-6; 10 nucleotides align to TRBD1. Germline V gene data show CDR1 as SGHRS and CDR2 as YFSETQ. The CDR3 spans 16 residues. The V and J ends lost 5 bases and 0 bases, in that order; junction bases with no gene match: 2.

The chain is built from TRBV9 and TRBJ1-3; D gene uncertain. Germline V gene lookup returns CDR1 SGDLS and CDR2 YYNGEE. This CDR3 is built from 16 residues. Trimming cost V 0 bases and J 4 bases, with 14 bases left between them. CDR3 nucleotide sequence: TGTGCCAGCAGCGTAGAGATAGCCAGATCCGGAAACACCATATATTTT. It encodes CASSVEIARSGNTIYF.

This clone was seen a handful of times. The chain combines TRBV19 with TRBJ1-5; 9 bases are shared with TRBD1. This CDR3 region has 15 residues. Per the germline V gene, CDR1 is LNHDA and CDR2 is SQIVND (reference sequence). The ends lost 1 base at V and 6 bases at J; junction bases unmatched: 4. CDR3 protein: CASSIGDRAGQPQHF. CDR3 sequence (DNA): TGTGCCAGTAGTATAGGGGACAGGGCCGGTCAGCCCCAGCATTTT. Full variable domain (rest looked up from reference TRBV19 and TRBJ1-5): DGGITQSPKYLFRKEGQNVTLSCEQNLNHDAMYWYRQDPGQGLRLIYYSQIVNDFQKGDIAEGYSVSREKKESFPLTVTSAQKNPTAFYLCASSIGDRAGQPQHFGDGTRLSIL.

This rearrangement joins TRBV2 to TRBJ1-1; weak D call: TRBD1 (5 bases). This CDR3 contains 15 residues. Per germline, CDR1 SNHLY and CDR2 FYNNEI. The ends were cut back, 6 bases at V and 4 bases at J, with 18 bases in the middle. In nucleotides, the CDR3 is TGTGCCAGCAGCGTCGATGGACAACTGGGCACTGAAGCTTTCTTT. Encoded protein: CASSVDGQLGTEAFF.

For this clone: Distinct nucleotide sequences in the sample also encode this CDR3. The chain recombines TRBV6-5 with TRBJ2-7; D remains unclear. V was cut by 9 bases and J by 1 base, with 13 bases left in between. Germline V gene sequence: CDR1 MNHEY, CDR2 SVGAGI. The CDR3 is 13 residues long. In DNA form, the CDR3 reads TGTGCCAGTAGTCAAGCCTATTCCTACGAGCAGTACTTC. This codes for CASSQAYSYEQYF.

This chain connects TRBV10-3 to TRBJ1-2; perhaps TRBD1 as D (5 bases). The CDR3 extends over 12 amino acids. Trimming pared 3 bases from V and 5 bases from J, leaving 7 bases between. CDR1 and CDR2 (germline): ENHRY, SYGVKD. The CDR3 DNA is TGTGCCATCAGTGAAAAGGGGTATGGCTACACCTTC. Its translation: CAISEKGYGYTF.